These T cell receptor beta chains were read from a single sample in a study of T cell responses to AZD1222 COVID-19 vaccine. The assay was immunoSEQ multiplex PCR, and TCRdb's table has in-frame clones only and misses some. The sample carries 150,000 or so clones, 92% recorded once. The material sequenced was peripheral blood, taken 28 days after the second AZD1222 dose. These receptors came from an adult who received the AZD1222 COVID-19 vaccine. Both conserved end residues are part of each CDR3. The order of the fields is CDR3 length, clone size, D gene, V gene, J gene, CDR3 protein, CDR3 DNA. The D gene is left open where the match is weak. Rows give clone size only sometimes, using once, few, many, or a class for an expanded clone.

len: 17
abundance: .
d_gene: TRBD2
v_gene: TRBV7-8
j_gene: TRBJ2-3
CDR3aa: CASSLYGTGGPTDTQYF
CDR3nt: TGTGCCAGCAGCTTATATGGTACGGGAGGGCCGACAGATACGCAGTATTTT

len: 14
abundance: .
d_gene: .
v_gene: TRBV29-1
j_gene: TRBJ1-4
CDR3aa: CSVEPRLTNEKLFF
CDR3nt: TGCAGCGTTGAACCCAGGCTCACCAATGAAAAACTGTTTTTT

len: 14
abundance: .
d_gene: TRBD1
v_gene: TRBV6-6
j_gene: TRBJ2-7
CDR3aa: CASRPGQGAYEQYF
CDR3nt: TGTGCCAGCAGGCCGGGACAGGGGGCCTACGAGCAGTACTTC

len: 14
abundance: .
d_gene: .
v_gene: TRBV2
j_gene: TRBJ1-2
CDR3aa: CASTEGPSPYGYTF
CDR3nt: TGTGCCAGCACCGAGGGCCCGTCCCCGTATGGCTACACCTTC

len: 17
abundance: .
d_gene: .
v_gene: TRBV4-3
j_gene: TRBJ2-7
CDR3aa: CASSQDLGRDNSYEQYF
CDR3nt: TGCGCCAGCAGCCAAGATCTGGGACGGGATAACTCCTACGAGCAGTACTTC

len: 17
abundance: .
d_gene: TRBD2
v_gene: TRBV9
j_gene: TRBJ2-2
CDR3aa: CASTGGLAGGETGELFF
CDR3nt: TGTGCCAGCACCGGCGGGCTAGCGGGAGGGGAGACCGGGGAGCTGTTTTTT

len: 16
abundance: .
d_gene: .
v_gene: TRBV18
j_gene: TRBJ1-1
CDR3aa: CASSPGAGGWSTEAFF
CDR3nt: TGTGCCAGCTCACCAGGGGCCGGGGGCTGGAGCACTGAAGCTTTCTTT

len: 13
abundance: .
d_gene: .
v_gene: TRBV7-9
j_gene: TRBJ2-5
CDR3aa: CASSFQGGETQYF
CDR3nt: TGTGCCAGCAGCTTCCAGGGAGGAGAGACCCAGTACTTC

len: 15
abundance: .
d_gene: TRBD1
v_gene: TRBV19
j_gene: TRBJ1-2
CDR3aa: CASSPSTGWSLGYTF
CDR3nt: TGTGCCAGTAGTCCATCGACAGGGTGGAGCCTTGGCTACACCTTC

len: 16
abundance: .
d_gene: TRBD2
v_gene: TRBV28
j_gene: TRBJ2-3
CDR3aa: CASRPISGASTDTQYF
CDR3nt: TGTGCCAGCAGACCCATCAGCGGGGCTAGCACAGATACGCAGTATTTT

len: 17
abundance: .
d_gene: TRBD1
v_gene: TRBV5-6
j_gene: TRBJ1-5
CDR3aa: CASSTTGTGVLGQPQHF
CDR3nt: TGTGCCAGCAGCACCACCGGGACAGGGGTACTTGGTCAGCCCCAGCATTTT

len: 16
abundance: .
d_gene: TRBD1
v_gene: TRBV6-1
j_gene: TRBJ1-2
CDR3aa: CASSEGVGTGTDGYTF
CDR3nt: TGTGCCAGCAGTGAAGGCGTTGGGACAGGGACTGATGGCTACACCTTC

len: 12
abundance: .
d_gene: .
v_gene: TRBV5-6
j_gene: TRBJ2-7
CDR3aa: CASSTYSYEQYF
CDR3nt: TGTGCCAGCAGCACCTACAGCTACGAGCAGTACTTC

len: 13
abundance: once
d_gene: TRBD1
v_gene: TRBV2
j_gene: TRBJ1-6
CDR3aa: CASQGGLRSPLHF
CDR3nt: TGTGCCAGCCAGGGGGGCCTTAGGTCACCCCTCCACTTT

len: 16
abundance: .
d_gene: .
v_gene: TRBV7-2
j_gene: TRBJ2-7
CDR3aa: CASSLRAGGYINEQYF
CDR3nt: TGTGCCAGCAGCTTAAGGGCAGGGGGGTATATAAACGAGCAGTACTTC

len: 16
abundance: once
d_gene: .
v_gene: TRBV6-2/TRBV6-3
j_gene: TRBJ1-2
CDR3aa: CASSTIEGDWNYGYTF
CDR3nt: TGTGCCAGCAGCACGATTGAAGGGGACTGGAACTATGGCTACACCTTC

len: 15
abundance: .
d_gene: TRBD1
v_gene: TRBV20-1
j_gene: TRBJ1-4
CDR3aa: CSARDRAKGGEKLFF
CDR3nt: TGCAGTGCTCGTGACAGGGCCAAGGGTGGGGAAAAACTGTTTTTT

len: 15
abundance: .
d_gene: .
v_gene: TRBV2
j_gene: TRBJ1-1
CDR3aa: CASREEGGPIGEAFF
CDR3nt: TGTGCCAGCAGGGAGGAAGGGGGGCCTATTGGTGAAGCTTTCTTT

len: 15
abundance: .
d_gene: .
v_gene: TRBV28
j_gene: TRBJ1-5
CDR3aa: CASSTGSGGNQPQHF
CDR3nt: TGTGCCAGCAGCACAGGGTCGGGGGGCAATCAGCCCCAGCATTTT

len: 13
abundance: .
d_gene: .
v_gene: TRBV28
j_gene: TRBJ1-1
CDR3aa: CASSLRSRTEAFF
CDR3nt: TGTGCCAGCAGTCTCCGATCCCGGACTGAAGCTTTCTTT

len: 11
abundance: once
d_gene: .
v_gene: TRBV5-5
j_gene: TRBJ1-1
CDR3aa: CASSGRGEAFF
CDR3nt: TGTGCCAGCAGCGGGCGTGGTGAAGCTTTCTTT

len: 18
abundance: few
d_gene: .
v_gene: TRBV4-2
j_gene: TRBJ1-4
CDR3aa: CASSQDLPGFTTNEKLFF
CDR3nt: TGTGCCAGCAGCCAAGATCTTCCAGGTTTTACAACTAATGAAAAACTGTTTTTT

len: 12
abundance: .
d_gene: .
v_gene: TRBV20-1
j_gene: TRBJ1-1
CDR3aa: CSASNGGTEAFF
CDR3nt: TGCAGTGCTAGTAACGGGGGCACTGAAGCTTTCTTT

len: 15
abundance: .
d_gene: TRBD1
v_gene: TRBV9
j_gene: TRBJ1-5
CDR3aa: CASSPTGINNQPQHF
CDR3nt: TGTGCCAGCAGCCCGACAGGGATTAACAATCAGCCCCAGCATTTT

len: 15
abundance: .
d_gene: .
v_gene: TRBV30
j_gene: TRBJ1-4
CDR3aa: CAWSVGPAANEKLFF
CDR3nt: TGTGCCTGGAGTGTAGGGCCGGCGGCTAATGAAAAACTGTTTTTT

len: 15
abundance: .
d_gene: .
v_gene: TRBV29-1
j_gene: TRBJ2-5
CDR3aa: CSVDGRGPPGETQYF
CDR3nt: TGCAGCGTTGATGGCCGGGGTCCCCCAGGGGAGACCCAGTACTTC

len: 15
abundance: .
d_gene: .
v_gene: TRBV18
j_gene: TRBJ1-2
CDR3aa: CASSPPGLRNYGYTF
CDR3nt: TGTGCCAGCTCACCGCCGGGACTCAGAAACTATGGCTACACCTTC

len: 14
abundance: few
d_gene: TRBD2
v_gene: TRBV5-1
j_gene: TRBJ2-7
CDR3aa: CASSVTSGAYEQYF
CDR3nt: TGCGCCAGCAGCGTGACTAGCGGGGCCTACGAGCAGTACTTC

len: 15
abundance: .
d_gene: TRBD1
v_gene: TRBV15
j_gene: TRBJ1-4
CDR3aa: CATSNRDRDGEKLFF
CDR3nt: TGTGCCACCAGCAACCGGGACAGGGACGGCGAAAAACTGTTTTTT

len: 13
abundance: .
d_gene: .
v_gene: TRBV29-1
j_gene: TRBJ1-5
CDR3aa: CSVLGDGNQPQHF
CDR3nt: TGCAGCGTTCTAGGGGACGGGAATCAGCCCCAGCATTTT

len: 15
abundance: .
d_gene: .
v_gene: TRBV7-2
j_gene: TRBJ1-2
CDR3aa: CASSLPAGRRSGYTF
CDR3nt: TGTGCCAGCAGCTTACCTGCCGGCCGGCGGAGCGGCTACACCTTC

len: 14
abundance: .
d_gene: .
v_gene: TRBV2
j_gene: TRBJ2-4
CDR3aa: CASSARGLKNIQYF
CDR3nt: TGTGCCAGCAGCGCGAGGGGACTTAAAAACATTCAGTACTTC

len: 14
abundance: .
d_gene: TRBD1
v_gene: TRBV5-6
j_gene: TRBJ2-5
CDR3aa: CASSWDRDGETQYF
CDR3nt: TGTGCCAGCAGCTGGGACAGGGATGGTGAGACCCAGTACTTC

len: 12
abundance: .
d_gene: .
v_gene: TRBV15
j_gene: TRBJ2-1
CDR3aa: CATTTGYNEQFF
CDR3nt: TGTGCCACCACGACAGGCTACAATGAGCAGTTCTTC

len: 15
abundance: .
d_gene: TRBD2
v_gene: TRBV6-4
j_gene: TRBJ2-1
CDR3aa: CASRGLAGLYNEQFF
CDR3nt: TGTGCCAGCAGGGGTCTAGCGGGCCTTTACAATGAGCAGTTCTTC

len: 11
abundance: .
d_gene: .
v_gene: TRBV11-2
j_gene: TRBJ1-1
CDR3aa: CASRTVVRAFF
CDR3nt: TGTGCCAGCCGGACAGTTGTTAGGGCTTTCTTT

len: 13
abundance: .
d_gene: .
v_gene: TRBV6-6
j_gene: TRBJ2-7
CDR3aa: CASTLGAAVGQYF
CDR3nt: TGTGCCAGCACCTTGGGGGCCGCGGTCGGGCAGTACTTC

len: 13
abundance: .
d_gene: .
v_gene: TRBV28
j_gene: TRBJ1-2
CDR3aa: CASARVGYYGYTF
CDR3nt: TGTGCCAGCGCCAGAGTGGGCTACTATGGCTACACCTTC

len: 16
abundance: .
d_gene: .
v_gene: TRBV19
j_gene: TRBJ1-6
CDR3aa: CASSIAETEGYSPLHF
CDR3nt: TGTGCCAGTAGTATAGCAGAGACTGAGGGGTATTCACCCCTCCACTTT

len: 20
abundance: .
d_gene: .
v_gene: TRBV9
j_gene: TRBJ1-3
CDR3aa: CASSDPRGVTTLNSGNTIYF
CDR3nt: TGTGCCAGCAGCGACCCCCGGGGGGTAACGACCCTCAACTCTGGAAACACCATATATTTT

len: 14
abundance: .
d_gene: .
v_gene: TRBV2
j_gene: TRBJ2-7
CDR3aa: CASSEDGGLYEQYF
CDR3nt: TGTGCCAGCAGTGAAGATGGGGGACTCTACGAGCAGTACTTC